This T cell receptor beta chain is from a study of cytomegalovirus exposure and HLA in healthy donors. The CDR3 has 14 amino acids. V was cut by 0 bases and J by 4 bases, with 10 bases left in between. Germline CDR1 reads SGHRS; CDR2 reads YFSETQ. Profiling relied on immunoSEQ multiplex PCR, and the TCRdb table lists in-frame clones only, not all of them. This table holds under 150,000 clones, 80% to 90% found once. This clone showed up just once. The clonotype originates from a young woman in good health and CMV-seronegative. V gene TRBV5-1 combines with J gene TRBJ2-5; tentatively, D is TRBD1 (6 bases). Sequenced: PBMCs. The CDR3 DNA follows: TGCGCCAGCAGCTTGGAGAGGGGGTCAGAGACCCAGTACTTC. It is translated as CASSLERGSETQYF.